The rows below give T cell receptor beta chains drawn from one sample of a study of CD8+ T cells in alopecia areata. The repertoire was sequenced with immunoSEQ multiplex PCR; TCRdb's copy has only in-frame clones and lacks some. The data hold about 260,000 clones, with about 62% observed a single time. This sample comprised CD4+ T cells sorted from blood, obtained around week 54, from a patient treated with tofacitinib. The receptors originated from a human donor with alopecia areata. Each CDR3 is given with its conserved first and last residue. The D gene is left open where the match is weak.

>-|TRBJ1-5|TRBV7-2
CASSFGTYQPQHF
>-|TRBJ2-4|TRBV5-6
CASSLGIAKNIQYF
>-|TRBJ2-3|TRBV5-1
CASSQRDTQYF
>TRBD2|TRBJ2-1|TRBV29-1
CSVRPASGDYNEQFF
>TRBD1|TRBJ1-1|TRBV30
CAWRRFGTGVTPNTEAFF
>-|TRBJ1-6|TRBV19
CASSIGISPLHF
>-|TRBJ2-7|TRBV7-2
CASSSDGEAYEQYF
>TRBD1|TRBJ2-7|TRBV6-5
CASRGTGPSEQYF
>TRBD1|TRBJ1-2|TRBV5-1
CASSLGVTGTGYTF
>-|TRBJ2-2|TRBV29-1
CSVATHNTGELFF
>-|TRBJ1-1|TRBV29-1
CSVGWNTEAFF
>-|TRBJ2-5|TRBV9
CASSALVGLGVRETQYF
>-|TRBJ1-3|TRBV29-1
CSAEPGEGGNTIYF
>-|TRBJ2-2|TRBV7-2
CASSLFSHGLGELFF
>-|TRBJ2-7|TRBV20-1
CSAGEVYEQYF
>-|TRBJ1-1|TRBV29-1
CSVDGEGKAEAFF
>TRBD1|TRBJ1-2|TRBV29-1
CSGGGDSYGYTF
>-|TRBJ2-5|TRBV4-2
CASSRDFGETQYF
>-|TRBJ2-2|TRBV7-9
CASSLLWDTGELFF
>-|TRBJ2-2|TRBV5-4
CASSSPSGGPGELFF
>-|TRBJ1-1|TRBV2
CASSLEDNTEAFF
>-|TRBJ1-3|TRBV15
CATSRVFGNTIYF